The 22 T cell receptor beta chains in this list originate from one sample, sequenced in a study of blood T cell repertoires in COVID-19. Repertoires were generated with immunoSEQ multiplex PCR, while TCRdb's copy carries only in-frame clones and drops some. The table has about 310,000 clones, approximately 89% seen once. Sequencing was done on a sample of PBMCs or T cells enriched from blood (not recorded which). All receptors derive from a woman younger than 45 who had recovered from COVID-19.

Turning to this clone: Mismatch with germline at one junction end may stem from a read error. This chain uses TRBV24-1 with TRBJ1-1; no clear D. Per germline, CDR1 KGHDR and CDR2 SFDVKD. CDR3 length equals 12 residues. The chain's CDR3 is CAISGQNTEAFF. Written as DNA, the CDR3 is TGTGCCATCAGTGGGCAGAACACTGAAGCTTTCTTT.

This clone was seen only a few times. The J gene is TRBJ2-7, the V gene TRBV13, with TRBD2 identical over 13 bases. This CDR3 is 16 amino acids long. CDR1 and CDR2 from the germline V gene are PRHDT and FYEKMQ (reference sequence). V trimming: 5 bases; J trimming: 3 bases; junction bases outside the gene matches: 7. The CDR3 reads CASSTRTSGRHYEQYF. CDR3 bases: TGTGCCAGCAGCACCCGGACTAGCGGGAGACACTACGAGCAGTACTTC.

This clone was seen a handful of times. This rearrangement joins TRBV6-1 to TRBJ1-6; TRBD1 aligns across 11 bases. The CDR3 runs 16 residues. CDR1 is MNHNS and CDR2 is SASEGT in the germline V gene. After removal of 4 bases from V and 6 bases from J, the junction contained 5 bases not matched to a gene. The CDR3 sequence is CASSAGTGGGNSPLHF. CDR3 sequence (DNA): TGTGCCAGCAGTGCTGGGACAGGGGGTGGTAATTCACCCCTCCACTTT.

The chain joins TRBV4-2 to TRBJ1-3; D is possibly TRBD1 (5 bases). The CDR3 totals 18 residues. Germline loops: CDR1 LGHNA, CDR2 YNFKEQ. The V gene lost 0 bases and the J gene lost 0 bases, with 15 bases spanning the gap. The CDR3 spells CASSQEGGGDGSGNTIYF. The CDR3 DNA sequence: TGTGCCAGCAGCCAAGAGGGGGGTGGGGATGGCTCTGGAAACACCATATATTTT.

This clone was detected a few times. The chain uses TRBV10-3 and TRBJ2-7; TRBD1 aligns across 11 bases. Losses at the gene ends were 6 bases for V and 7 bases for J; bases not matched to a gene: 8. Germline-derived CDR1 and CDR2 are ENHRY and SYGVKD. The CDR3 runs 14 residues. CDR3 loop: CAISQDRGQGEQYF. In nucleotides, the CDR3 is TGTGCCATCAGCCAGGACAGGGGGCAGGGGGAGCAGTACTTC.

J is TRBJ1-4 and V is TRBV20-1, with TRBD1 as a possible D gene (6 bases). Germline CDR1 and CDR2: DFQATT and SNEGSKA (reference sequence). V was clipped by 3 bases and J by 6 bases, with 26 bases between them. The CDR3 runs 18 residues. CDR3 protein: CSASRIVGTRGRYEKLFF. The CDR3 DNA sequence: TGCAGTGCTAGTCGGATCGTAGGGACCAGGGGTCGTTATGAAAAACTGTTTTTT.

The chain joins TRBV7-9 to TRBJ1-2, with D possibly being TRBD1 (5 bases). V lost 2 bases and J 2 bases, leaving 6 bases between the germline ends. Germline assignment: CDR1 SEHNR and CDR2 FQNEAQ (reference sequence). CDR3 length: 13 amino acids. In nucleotides, the CDR3 is TGTGCCAGCAGCTTACCAGGGAACTATGGCTACACCTTC. Amino acid sequence: CASSLPGNYGYTF. Complete variable domain (other parts from reference TRBV7-9 and TRBJ1-2): DTGVSQNPRHKITKRGQNVTFRCDPISEHNRLYWYRQTLGQGPEFLTYFQNEAQLEKSRLLSDRFSAERPKGSFSTLEIQRTEQGDSAMYLCASSLPGNYGYTFGSGTRLTVV.

The V and J genes are TRBV28 and TRBJ1-3, with D perhaps matching TRBD1 (5 bases). V lost 4 bases and J lost 0, with 22 bases in between. The CDR3 contains 19 residues. Germline CDR1 and CDR2: MDHEN and SYDVKM. This CDR3 reads CASSSRRKGRANSGNTIYF. Written as DNA, the CDR3 is TGTGCCAGCAGTTCACGCCGAAAAGGCAGGGCGAACTCTGGAAACACCATATATTTT. Full variable domain (missing parts from reference TRBV28 and TRBJ1-3): DVKVTQSSRYLVKRTGEKVFLECVQDMDHENMFWYRQDPGLGLRLIYFSYDVKMKEKGDIPEGYSVSREKKERFSLILESASTNQTSMYLCASSSRRKGRANSGNTIYFGEGSWLTVV.

J is TRBJ2-6 and V is TRBV5-1; D gene ambiguous. Germline CDR1 and CDR2: SGHRS and YFSETQ. V lost 0 bases and J 4 bases, leaving 8 bases between the germline ends. The CDR3 extends over 15 amino acids. CDR3: CASSLGQSGANVLTF. CDR3 DNA: TGCGCCAGCAGCTTGGGGCAGTCCGGGGCCAACGTCCTGACTTTC.

The CDR3 coding sequence is TGTGCCAGCACCGACCCCCGAGGCCGGGATGAGCAGTTCTTC. It encodes CASTDPRGRDEQFF. V and J are TRBV2 and TRBJ2-1; D is uncertain. Germline V lookup: CDR1 SNHLY, CDR2 FYNNEI. V was clipped by 7 bases and J by 8 bases, with 18 bases between them. The CDR3 length is 14 residues.

For this clone: At one end the junction does not follow the germline gene, possibly because of a read error. This rearrangement joins TRBV20-1 to TRBJ1-2, with 8 nucleotides matching TRBD1. The CDR3 consists of 10 residues. The germline V gene encodes CDR1 DFQATT and CDR2 SNEGSKA (reference sequence). Here the CDR3 reads CSARVDRGYF. The CDR3 DNA sequence: TGCAGTGCTAGAGTAGACAGGGGCTACTTC.

This chain uses TRBV10-3 with TRBJ1-1; 9 positions match TRBD1. This CDR3 is built from 13 residues. Germline-derived CDR1 and CDR2 are ENHRY and SYGVKD. The V gene end was trimmed by 11 bases and the J gene end by 3 bases; junction bases not matched to a gene: 7. This CDR3 is CALRQGEDTEAFF. As DNA, the CDR3 is TGTGCCTTACGACAGGGGGAGGACACTGAAGCTTTCTTT.

This chain links TRBV5-1 with TRBJ1-1; maybe TRBD1 (5 bases). V lost 4 bases, J lost 1 base, and 20 bases lay in between. The germline V gene has CDR1 SGHRS and CDR2 YFSETQ. This CDR3 region has 17 residues. CDR3 region: CASSNHLLSGGNTEAFF. DNA of the CDR3: TGCGCCAGCAGCAACCACCTTTTAAGCGGGGGGAACACTGAAGCTTTCTTT.

This chain connects TRBV27 to TRBJ2-1; TRBD2 might be the D (5 bases). V was trimmed by 4 bases and J by 8 bases, leaving 15 bases between them. Germline V gene lookup returns CDR1 MNHEY and CDR2 SMNVEV (reference sequence). The CDR3 covers 14 residues. CDR3 nucleotides: TGTGCCAGCAGTTCCGGGATCAGGATCCATGAGCAGTTCTTC. It specifies CASSSGIRIHEQFF.

As to this clone: The same CDR3 also results from other DNA sequences found in this sample. The chain combines TRBV18 with TRBJ2-6; 7 bases agree with TRBD1. V dropped 6 bases and J dropped 4; count of bases not matched to a gene: 3. Germline V gene lookup returns CDR1 KGHSH and CDR2 LQKENI. The CDR3 consists of 14 residues. The CDR3 sequence: CASSRGSGANVLTF. The CDR3 DNA follows: TGTGCCAGCTCCAGGGGGTCCGGGGCCAACGTCCTGACTTTC. Full variable domain (remainder filled in from reference TRBV18 and TRBJ2-6): NAGVMQNPRHLVRRRGQEARLRCSPMKGHSHVYWYRQLPEEGLKFMVYLQKENIIDESGMPKERFSAEFPKEGPSILRIQQVVRGDSAAYFCASSRGSGANVLTFGAGSRLTVL.

The chain employs TRBV11-3 and TRBJ1-1; 9 bases are shared with TRBD1. CDR3 length: 16 amino acids. V dropped 5 bases and J dropped 0; count of bases not matched to a gene: 7. Germline CDR1 reads SGHNT; CDR2 reads YENEEA. Here the CDR3 DNA reads TGTGCCAGCAGCAGAGGACAGGGGAACGTGAACACTGAAGCTTTCTTT. Its translation: CASSRGQGNVNTEAFF.

The rearrangement uses TRBV30 and TRBJ2-1; 10 bases agree with TRBD2. V gave up 5 bases and J gave up 0 bases; unmatched junction bases: 1. There are 14 residues in the CDR3. The germline V gene encodes CDR1 GTSNPN and CDR2 SVGIG (reference sequence). CDR3 sequence reads: CAWASGSSYNEQFF. In nucleotides, the CDR3 is TGTGCCTGGGCTAGCGGGAGCTCCTACAATGAGCAGTTCTTC.

A word on this clone: Other DNA sequences in this specimen translate into the identical CDR3. This chain connects TRBV29-1 to TRBJ1-5, with 10 positions matching TRBD1. The V gene's germline CDR1 is SQVTM and CDR2 ANQGSEA. This CDR3 contains 13 residues. V lost 7 bases, J lost 5 bases, and 5 bases stayed unmatched. The DNA for the CDR3 is TGCAGCGCTGCCGGGACAGGGGATCAGCCCCAGCATTTT. Protein product: CSAAGTGDQPQHF.

V is TRBV27 and J is TRBJ2-5; TRBD1 aligns across 8 bases. CDR1 and CDR2 (germline): MNHEY, SMNVEV (reference sequence). V was pared by 5 bases and J by 5 bases, with 7 bases of the junction left unmatched. The CDR3 has 14 amino acids. CDR3 sequence reads: CASSGTGNGETQYF. CDR3 coding DNA: TGTGCCAGCAGTGGGACAGGCAATGGGGAGACCCAGTACTTC.

The chain has TRBV3-1 (or the pseudogene TRBV3-2) and TRBJ2-7; 9 bases line up with TRBD2. CDR1 LGHDT and CDR2 YNNKEL come from the germline V gene (reference sequence). Trimming at V came to 3 bases and at J to 1 base, leaving 7 bases not matched to a gene. This CDR3 contains 16 residues. The CDR3 nucleotides read TGTGCCAGCAGCCATGAGGCGGGAGGGACATCCTACGAGCAGTACTTC. It codes for CASSHEAGGTSYEQYF.

The V and J genes are TRBV7-9 and TRBJ2-5; 7 bases fit TRBD2. Germline V gene data show CDR1 as SEHNR and CDR2 as FQNEAQ (reference sequence). The CDR3 consists of 15 residues. The V segment lost 3 bases and the J segment 4 bases; nucleotides outside the gene matches: 8. The CDR3 loop reads CASSFGGGLSETQYF. The CDR3 nucleotides are TGTGCCAGCAGCTTCGGGGGAGGGTTGTCAGAGACCCAGTACTTC.

The chain carries TRBV9 and TRBJ2-7; the D is unclear. CDR3 length: 14 residues. The germline CDR1 and CDR2 sequences are SGDLS and YYNGEE. V gave up 2 bases and J gave up 0 bases, with 9 bases separating them. The CDR3 DNA reads TGTGCCAGCAGCGTGAACTTAATCTCCTACGAGCAGTACTTC. This translates into CASSVNLISYEQYF. The whole variable domain, filled in from reference TRBV9 and TRBJ2-7, reads DSGVTQTPKHLITATGQRVTLRCSPRSGDLSVYWYQQSLDQGLQFLIQYYNGEERAKGNILERFSAQQFPDLHSELNLSSLELGDSALYFCASSVNLISYEQYFGPGTRLTVT.